The 12 T cell receptor beta chains given below trace back to one sample, sequenced in a study of T cells in Graves' hyperthyroidism and ophthalmopathy. Amplification targeted TCR beta CDR3 regions from RNA transcripts. First-round RT-PCR of the TCR CDR3 relied on the HTBI primer set. One entry per CDR3 protein results from TCRdb running MiXCR on the multiplex PCR reads. The sample contains 160,000 or so distinct CDR3 sequences, about 9.4% of which appear only once. Input material: blood. The receptor set was obtained from a woman younger than 30 with Graves' hyperthyroidism that later progressed to Graves' ophthalmopathy.

Many counts were recorded for this clonotype. CDR3: CASSTSGNTEAFF. The CDR3 nucleotides are TGTGCCAGTAGTACCTCAGGGAACACTGAAGCTTTCTTT. V gene TRBV19 combines with J gene TRBJ1-1, with D unresolved. The length of the CDR3 is 13 residues. The V gene lost 4 bases and the J gene lost 1 base, with 7 bases spanning the gap. Per germline, CDR1 LNHDA and CDR2 SQIVND (reference sequence).

This clonotype was counted only a few times. The chain has TRBV30 and TRBJ2-5; 9 bases are shared with TRBD1. Trimming cost V 5 bases and J 4 bases; bases outside gene matches: 8. Germline CDR1 GTSNPN, CDR2 SVGIG (reference sequence). The CDR3 sequence is 14 residues long. The DNA of the CDR3 is TGTGCCTGGGGACAGGGGAGGGCGGGAGAGACCCAGTACTTC. Amino acid sequence: CAWGQGRAGETQYF. Full variable domain (rest looked up from reference TRBV30 and TRBJ2-5): SQTIHQWPATLVQPVGSPLSLECTVEGTSNPNLYWYRQAAGRGLQLLFYSVGIGQISSEVPQNLSASRPQDRQFILSSKKLLLSDSGFYLCAWGQGRAGETQYFGPGTRLLVL.

This clonotype occurred many times. The gene calls are TRBV20-1 and TRBJ1-1; D uncertain. There are 17 residues in the CDR3. Looked up from germline, CDR1 is DFQATT and CDR2 is SNEGSKA (reference sequence). V lost 2 bases and J lost 0, with 19 bases in between. CDR3 in amino acids: CSARRTDPSFMNTEAFF. In nucleotides, the CDR3 is TGCAGTGCTAGACGGACGGACCCCTCCTTCATGAACACTGAAGCTTTCTTT.

This clonotype was found many times. The CDR3 here is CASSKLAGGPSDTQYF. The CDR3 coding sequence is TGTGCCAGTAGTAAACTAGCGGGGGGGCCTTCAGATACGCAGTATTTT. The chain joins TRBV19 to TRBJ2-3; 13 bases are shared with TRBD2. The CDR3 has 16 residues. V dropped 4 bases and J dropped 4; count of bases not matched to a gene: 5. CDR1 and CDR2 (germline): LNHDA, SQIVND (reference sequence).

A word on this clonotype: This may be a read error, as it is one base from a much larger clone. V usage is TRBV27 and J usage is TRBJ1-2; the match to TRBD1 covers 8 bases. Trimming removed 7 bases from V and 8 bases from J; junction bases left unmatched: 9. CDR3 length: 13 residues. From germline, CDR1 is MNHEY and CDR2 SMNVEV (reference sequence). CDR3 sequence: CASNSPTGDGYTF. DNA of the CDR3: TGTGCCAGCAATTCCCCGACAGGGGACGGCTACACCTTC.

This clonotype showed up many times. The chain joins TRBV30 to TRBJ1-5, with 7 bases identical to TRBD1. Germline CDR1 is GTSNPN and CDR2 is SVGIG (reference sequence). The CDR3 runs to 15 residues. With V trimmed by 5 bases and J by 1 base, 8 bases remained unmatched. CDR3 protein: CAWGIQGGSNQPQHF. In nucleotides, the CDR3 is TGTGCCTGGGGGATCCAGGGGGGGAGCAATCAGCCCCAGCATTTT.

A remark on this clonotype: A clone one base away is much larger, so this may be a read error. A read error is likely, as this CDR3 ends without the conserved phenylalanine or tryptophan. The chain couples TRBV7-2 to TRBJ1-3; TRBD1 matches 7 bases. This CDR3 comprises 17 residues. V trimming: 3 bases; J trimming: 0 bases; junction bases outside the gene matches: 8. Germline V gene data show CDR1 as SGHTA and CDR2 as FQGNSA. The CDR3 here is CASSFTRTGRSGNTIYS. CDR3 nucleotide sequence: TGTGCCAGCAGCTTCACTAGGACAGGCCGCTCTGGAAACACCATATATTCT.

The chain couples TRBV18 to TRBJ1-1; D is possibly TRBD1 (5 bases). Trimming removed 3 bases at V and 5 bases at J, with 16 bases between. Germline V lookup: CDR1 KGHSH, CDR2 LQKENI. This CDR3 is built from 15 residues. The CDR3 reads CASSPLSRDGTEAFF. CDR3 sequence (DNA): TGTGCCAGCTCACCGCTGTCCCGGGACGGGACTGAAGCTTTCTTT.

This clonotype was counted at least ten times. The rearrangement joins TRBV6-2 or TRBV6-3 to TRBJ2-4, with D perhaps given as TRBD1 or TRBD2 (5 bases each). The germline CDR1 and CDR2 sequences are MNHEY and SVGEGT. The ends were cut back, 5 bases at V and 0 bases at J, with 11 bases in the middle. This CDR3 has 15 amino acids. In DNA, the CDR3 is TGTGCCAGCAGTGACGGGACCGTAGCCAAAAACATTCAGTACTTC. Protein sequence: CASSDGTVAKNIQYF.

This clonotype has at least ten counts. The V and J genes are TRBV20-1 and TRBJ2-5; D is perhaps TRBD1 (6 bases). In germline, CDR1 is DFQATT, CDR2 SNEGSKA (reference sequence). There are 12 residues in the CDR3. V dropped 6 bases and J dropped 2 bases, with 10 bases sitting between them. The CDR3 DNA follows: TGCAGTGCCGAGGGGGTACAAGAGACCCAGTACTTC. This codes for CSAEGVQETQYF.

Ten or more counts support this clonotype. The chain joins TRBV20-1 to TRBJ2-1, with 8 positions matching TRBD1. This CDR3 is 16 amino acids long. CDR1 DFQATT and CDR2 SNEGSKA come from the germline V gene (reference sequence). Trimming removed 3 bases from V and 1 base from J; junction bases left unmatched: 8. This CDR3 is CSARDLQGASYNEQFF. CDR3 coding DNA: TGCAGTGCTAGGGACCTTCAGGGGGCTTCCTACAATGAGCAGTTCTTC.

This clonotype was seen ten or more times. The V and J genes are TRBV6-1 and TRBJ2-6, with D possibly TRBD1 on 6 matching bases. Germline CDR1 reads MNHNS; CDR2 reads SASEGT. V gave up 1 base and J gave up 4 bases, with 11 bases separating them. This CDR3 comprises 16 residues. The CDR3 DNA follows: TGTGCCAGCAGTGAAGAAGGGGGTTCCGGGGCCAACGTCCTGACTTTC. Amino acids: CASSEEGGSGANVLTF.